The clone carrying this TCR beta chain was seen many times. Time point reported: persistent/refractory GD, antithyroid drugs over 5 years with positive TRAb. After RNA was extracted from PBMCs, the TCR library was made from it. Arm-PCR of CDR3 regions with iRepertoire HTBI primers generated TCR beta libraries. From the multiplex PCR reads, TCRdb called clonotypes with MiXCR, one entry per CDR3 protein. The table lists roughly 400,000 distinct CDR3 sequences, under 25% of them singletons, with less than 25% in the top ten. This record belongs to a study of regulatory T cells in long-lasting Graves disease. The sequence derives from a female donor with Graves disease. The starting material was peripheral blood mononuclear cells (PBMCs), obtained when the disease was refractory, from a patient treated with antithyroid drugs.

DNA for the CDR3: TGTGCCAGCAGTCTCGGGGCGGGCTATGGCTACACCTTC. It encodes CASSLGAGYGYTF. The chain couples TRBV12-3 or TRBV12-4 to TRBJ1-2; tentative D call: TRBD1 (5 bases). The CDR3 runs to 13 residues. The ends were cut back, 5 bases at V and 4 bases at J, with 11 bases in the middle.